This record covers a single TCR beta chain. What it recognizes is unknown. This sample was included in a study of shared clonotypes between healthy human individuals. Points from the study as a whole: It was the non-shared clonotypes that had lower generation probabilities than clonotypes shared by all four donors. Donor clonotype sharing was expected to depend on sequencing depth. On the whole, naive subsets had larger estimated richness than memory subsets had.

V was trimmed by 3 bases and J by 5 bases, leaving 4 bases between them. CDR1 SGHNT and CDR2 YYREEE come from the germline V gene (reference sequence). The CDR3 length is 11 residues. Repertoires were generated with immunoSEQ multiplex PCR, while TCRdb's copy carries only in-frame clones and drops some. The repertoire holds approximately 740,000 clones, less than 85% seen once, with more than 1.5% in the top ten. The chain carries TRBV5-4 and TRBJ2-3; D is undetermined. The source material was memory CD4+ T cells sorted from blood. Subset: CD45RA-negative fraction. The sequence was obtained from a woman in her thirties in good health. The CDR3 loop is CASSYQDTQYF. CDR3 in DNA: TGTGCCAGCAGCTATCAAGATACGCAGTATTTT.